Presented here are 3 T cell receptor beta chains from one specimen sequenced in a study of cytomegalovirus exposure and HLA in healthy donors. Both 60 Vbeta primers and 13 Jbeta primers went into the PCR. TCRdb keeps only in-frame clones here, not all; method: immunoSEQ multiplex PCR. This repertoire shows more than 80,000 clones, roughly three fifths found once; its top ten account for 3.2%. What was sequenced was PBMCs. The receptors stem from a man aged 55 to 69 in good health and CMV-seronegative.

The chain carries TRBV27 and TRBJ2-1; perhaps TRBD1 as D (8 bases). This CDR3 has 17 amino acids. From germline, CDR1 is MNHEY and CDR2 SMNVEV (reference sequence). V was clipped by 2 bases and J by 6 bases, with 20 bases between them. CDR3 in amino acids: CASSLQGAGVGGNEQFF. Here the CDR3 DNA reads TGTGCCAGCAGTTTACAGGGGGCGGGGGTAGGGGGCAATGAGCAGTTCTTC.

The rearrangement uses TRBV7-8 and TRBJ1-2; the match to TRBD1 covers 8 bases. J was trimmed by 3 bases and V by 6 bases; bases with no gene match: 3. The CDR3 loop spans 13 amino acids. Per the germline V gene, CDR1 is SGHVS and CDR2 is FQNEAQ. Written as DNA, the CDR3 is TGTGCCAGCAGGGCGACAGGGGACTATGGCTACACCTTC. This encodes CASRATGDYGYTF.

The V and J genes are TRBV5-1 and TRBJ2-5; D perhaps matches TRBD2 (7 bases). CDR1 is SGHRS, CDR2 YFSETQ, per germline. The CDR3 is 13 amino acids. The V end was cut by 7 bases, the J end by 5 bases, with 15 bases between. The CDR3, as DNA: TGCGCCAGCGCAAGGACTAGGGGGGAGACCCAGTACTTC. It translates to CASARTRGETQYF.